The next 7 T cell receptor beta chains were all read from a single sample in a study of OX40 agonist ivuxolimab in advanced cancers. The method was the immunoSEQ multiplex PCR assay. Held by TCRdb, this immuneACCESS table contains in-frame sequences only and omits some clones. Under half of the omission traces to an unresolved V gene where checked; the cause of the rest is unknown. Across this sample there are approximately 68,000 clones, with around 93% seen only once. Together, the top ten hold 0.85% to 1.2% of the sample. The input for sequencing was CD4+ or CD8+ T cells sorted from blood, taken in a trial of the OX40 agonist ivuxolimab. These receptor sequences come from an adult with an advanced solid tumor such as melanoma, head and neck, liver or kidney cancer.

The CDR3 here is CASSVDQQGSNEQFF. The CDR3 nucleotides are TGTGCCAGCAGCGTAGATCAACAGGGGTCCAATGAGCAGTTCTTC. The rearrangement uses TRBV9 and TRBJ2-1; 7 positions agree with TRBD1. There are 15 residues in the CDR3. Looked up from germline, CDR1 is SGDLS and CDR2 is YYNGEE. The ends lost 0 bases at V and 6 bases at J; junction bases unmatched: 6.

This rearrangement joins TRBV18 to TRBJ2-7; 7 nucleotides agree with TRBD1. Per germline, CDR1 KGHSH and CDR2 LQKENI. The CDR3 covers 15 residues. V lost 3 bases to trimming and J lost 2 bases; unmatched junction nucleotides: 7. Written as DNA, the CDR3 is TGTGCCAGCTCACCGGGACAGCTAGGAGCCTACGAGCAGTACTTC. Translation: CASSPGQLGAYEQYF.

V gene TRBV11-2 combines with J gene TRBJ1-2; D unresolved. Trimming left V 3 bases short and J 8 bases short, with 19 bases between. Germline values: CDR1 SGHAT, CDR2 FQNNGV. The CDR3 covers 15 residues. Here the CDR3 DNA reads TGTGCCAGCAGCTTGCCCGGGCCCTCCTTGGCGGGCTACACCTTC. Encoded protein: CASSLPGPSLAGYTF.

The rearrangement joins TRBV18 to TRBJ1-2, with 9 bases identical to TRBD1. J was trimmed by 6 bases and V by 3 bases; bases with no gene match: 11. The CDR3 runs to 16 residues. CDR1 is KGHSH, CDR2 LQKENI, per germline. The CDR3 here is CASSPFRDREENGYTF. The CDR3 coding sequence is TGTGCCAGCTCACCCTTCCGGGACAGGGAGGAGAATGGCTACACCTTC. Looking up the rest from reference TRBV18 and TRBJ1-2 gives the full variable domain: NAGVMQNPRHLVRRRGQEARLRCSPMKGHSHVYWYRQLPEEGLKFMVYLQKENIIDESGMPKERFSAEFPKEGPSILRIQQVVRGDSAAYFCASSPFRDREENGYTFGSGTRLTVV.

The CDR3 protein is CASSTGTARVAGVGTDTQYF. DNA of the CDR3: TGTGCCAGCAGTACCGGGACGGCCAGGGTAGCGGGAGTGGGCACAGATACGCAGTATTTT. The chain links TRBV27 to TRBJ2-3, with 9 bases that match TRBD2. This CDR3 has 20 amino acids. In germline, CDR1 is MNHEY, CDR2 SMNVEV (reference sequence). V was pared by 5 bases and J by 1 base, with 19 bases of the junction left unmatched.

This chain joins TRBV11-3 and TRBJ2-2; no clear D gene. The CDR3 covers 14 residues. The germline V and J ends were trimmed by 2 bases and 6 bases, with 10 bases remaining between them. Germline V CDR1 and CDR2: SGHNT, YENEEA. CDR3 region: CASSLTRDPGELFF. The CDR3 DNA reads TGTGCCAGCAGCTTAACAAGGGATCCCGGGGAGCTGTTTTTT. The full variable domain, with the rest looked up from reference TRBV11-3 and TRBJ2-2, is EAGVVQSPRYKIIEKKQPVAFWCNPISGHNTLYWYLQNLGQGPELLIRYENEEAVDDSQLPKDRFSAERLKGVDSTLKIQPAELGDSAVYLCASSLTRDPGELFFGEGSRLTVL.

This chain uses TRBV20-1 with TRBJ1-2; no reliable D call. Trimming removed 3 bases at V and 4 bases at J, with 6 bases between. The CDR3 covers 11 residues. Germline V gives CDR1 DFQATT, CDR2 SNEGSKA (reference sequence). The CDR3 DNA sequence: TGCAGTGCTAGCTGGGCCTATGGCTACACCTTC. Its protein is CSASWAYGYTF.